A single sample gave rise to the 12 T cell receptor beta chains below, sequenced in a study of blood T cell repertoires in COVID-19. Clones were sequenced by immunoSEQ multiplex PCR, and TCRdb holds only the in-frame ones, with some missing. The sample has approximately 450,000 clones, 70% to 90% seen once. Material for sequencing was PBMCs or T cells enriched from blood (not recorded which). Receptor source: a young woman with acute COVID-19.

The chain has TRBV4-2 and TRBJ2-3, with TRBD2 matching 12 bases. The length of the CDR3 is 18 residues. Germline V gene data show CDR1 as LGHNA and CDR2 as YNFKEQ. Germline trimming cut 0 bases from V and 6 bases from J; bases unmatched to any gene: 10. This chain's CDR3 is CASSQDLLAGGPQDTQYF. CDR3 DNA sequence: TGTGCCAGCAGCCAAGATTTGCTAGCGGGAGGGCCTCAGGATACGCAGTATTTT.

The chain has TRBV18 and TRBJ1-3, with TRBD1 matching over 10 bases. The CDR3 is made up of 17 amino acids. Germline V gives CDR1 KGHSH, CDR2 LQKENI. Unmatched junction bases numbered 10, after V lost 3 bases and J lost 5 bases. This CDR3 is CASSPPGTGVWRNTIYF. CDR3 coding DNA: TGTGCCAGCTCACCGCCCGGGACAGGGGTGTGGAGAAACACCATATATTTT.

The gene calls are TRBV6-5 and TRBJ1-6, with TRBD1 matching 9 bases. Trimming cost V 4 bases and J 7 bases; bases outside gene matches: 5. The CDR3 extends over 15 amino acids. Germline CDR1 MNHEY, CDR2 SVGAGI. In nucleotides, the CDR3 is TGTGCCAGCAGTTTTCAGGGACAGGGCAATTCACCCCTCCACTTT. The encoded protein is CASSFQGQGNSPLHF.

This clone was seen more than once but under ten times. The CDR3 protein is CSASVGYEQYF. The CDR3 region has the DNA TGCAGTGCCAGCGTTGGCTACGAGCAGTACTTC. The chain is built from TRBV20-1 and TRBJ2-7; D ambiguous. The CDR3 runs 11 residues. Trimming left V 6 bases short and J 3 bases short, with 9 bases between. Germline CDR1 and CDR2: DFQATT and SNEGSKA (reference sequence).

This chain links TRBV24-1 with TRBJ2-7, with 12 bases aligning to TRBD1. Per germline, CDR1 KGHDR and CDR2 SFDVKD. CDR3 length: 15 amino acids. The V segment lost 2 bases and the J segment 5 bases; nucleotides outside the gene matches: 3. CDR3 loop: CATSDSGTGGNEQYF. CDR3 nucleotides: TGTGCCACCAGTGATTCCGGGACAGGGGGCAACGAGCAGTACTTC.

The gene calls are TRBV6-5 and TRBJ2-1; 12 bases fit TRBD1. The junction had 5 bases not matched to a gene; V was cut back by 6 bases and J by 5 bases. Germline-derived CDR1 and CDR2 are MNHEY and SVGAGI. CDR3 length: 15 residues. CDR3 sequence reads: CASRTGQGANNEQFF. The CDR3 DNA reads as TGTGCCAGCAGGACGGGACAGGGGGCAAACAATGAGCAGTTCTTC.

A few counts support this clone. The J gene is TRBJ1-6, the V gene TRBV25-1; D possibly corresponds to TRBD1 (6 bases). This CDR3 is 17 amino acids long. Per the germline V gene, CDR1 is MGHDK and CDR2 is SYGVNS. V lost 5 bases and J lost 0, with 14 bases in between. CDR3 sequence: CASSSQGLSSYNSPLHF. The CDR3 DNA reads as TGTGCCAGCAGTAGTCAGGGGCTTAGCTCCTATAATTCACCCCTCCACTTT.

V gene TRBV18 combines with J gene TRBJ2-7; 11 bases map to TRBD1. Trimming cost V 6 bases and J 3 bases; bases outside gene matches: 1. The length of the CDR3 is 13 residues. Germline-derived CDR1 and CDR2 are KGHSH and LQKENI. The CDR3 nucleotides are TGTGCCAGCTCCGGGACAGGGGGCTACGAGCAGTACTTC. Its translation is CASSGTGGYEQYF.

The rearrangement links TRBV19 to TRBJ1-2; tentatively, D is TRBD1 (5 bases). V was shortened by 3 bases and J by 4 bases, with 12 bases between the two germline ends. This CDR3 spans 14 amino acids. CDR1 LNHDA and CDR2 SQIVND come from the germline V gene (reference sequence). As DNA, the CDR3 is TGTGCCAGTAGTATCTTGCAGGGAGGCTATGGCTACACCTTC. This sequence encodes CASSILQGGYGYTF.

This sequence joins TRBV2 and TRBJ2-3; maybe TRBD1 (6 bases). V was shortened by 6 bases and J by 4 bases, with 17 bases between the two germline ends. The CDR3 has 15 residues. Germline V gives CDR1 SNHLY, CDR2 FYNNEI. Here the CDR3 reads CASRGLGADADTQYF. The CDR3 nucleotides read TGTGCCAGCAGGGGTCTGGGGGCAGATGCAGATACGCAGTATTTT. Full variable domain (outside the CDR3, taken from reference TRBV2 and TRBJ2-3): EPEVTQTPSHQVTQMGQEVILRCVPISNHLYFYWYRQILGQKVEFLVSFYNNEISEKSEIFDDQFSVERPDGSNFTLKIRSTKLEDSAMYFCASRGLGADADTQYFGPGTRLTVL.

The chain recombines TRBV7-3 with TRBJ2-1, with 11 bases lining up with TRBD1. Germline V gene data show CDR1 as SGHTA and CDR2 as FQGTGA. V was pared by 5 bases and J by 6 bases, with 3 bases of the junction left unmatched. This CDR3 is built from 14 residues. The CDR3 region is CASSQGQGVNEQFF. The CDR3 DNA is TGTGCCAGCAGCCAGGGACAGGGGGTCAATGAGCAGTTCTTC. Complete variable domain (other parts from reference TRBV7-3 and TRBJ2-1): GAGVSQTPSNKVTEKGKYVELRCDPISGHTALYWYRQSLGQGPEFLIYFQGTGAADDSGLPNDRFFAVRPEGSVSTLKIQRTERGDSAVYLCASSQGQGVNEQFFGPGTRLTVL.

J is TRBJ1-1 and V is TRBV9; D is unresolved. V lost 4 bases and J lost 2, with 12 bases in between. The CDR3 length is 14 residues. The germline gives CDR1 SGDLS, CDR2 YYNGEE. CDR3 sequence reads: CASSPGDLNTEAFF. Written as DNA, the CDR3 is TGTGCCAGCAGCCCAGGCGACCTAAACACTGAAGCTTTCTTT.